These 21 T cell receptor beta chains were all obtained from the same sample, sequenced in a study of T cells in women clearing cervical HPV infection. The assay was immunoSEQ multiplex PCR, and TCRdb's table has in-frame clones only and misses some. The repertoire shows around 35,000 clones; the top ten hold 3.5% to 4.5%. Source material: blood buffy coat. The receptors originated from a woman aged 18-70 years with a cervical HPV16 infection that either progressed to CIN3+ or cleared (not recorded which).

The CDR3 here is CASRAGGAYNYGYTF. The sequenced CDR3 bases are TGTGCCAGCAGGGCAGGGGGCGCGTATAACTATGGC. J is TRBJ1-2 and V is TRBV12-3 or TRBV12-4; TRBD1 matches at 8 bases. The read is 3 residues too short to cover the CDR3 end, so that end is filled in from the germline J gene. J lost 1 base, V lost 6 bases, and 7 bases had no gene match. This CDR3 region has 15 residues.

In regard to this clone: One end of the junction fails to match germline, which may point to a read error. The CDR3 end falls 3 residues outside the read, so it is completed with the germline J gene. The chain joins TRBV30 to TRBJ2-2; 11 nucleotides match TRBD1. Germline V CDR1 and CDR2: GTSNPN, SVGIG (reference sequence). The length of the CDR3 is 12 residues. The CDR3: CAWSVGTGGLFF. CDR3 DNA (partial): TGTGCCTGGAGTGTAGGGACAGGGGGG.

A remark on this clone: Coverage ceases 3 residues before the CDR3 finishes, and the germline J gene fills in the end. The rearrangement uses TRBV19 and TRBJ2-7; D unresolved. The CDR3 has 13 residues. Germline V lookup: CDR1 LNHDA, CDR2 SQIVND (reference sequence). The V end lost 1 base, the J end lost 6 bases, and 10 bases lay between the germline ends. The CDR3 DNA, read in part, is TGTGCCAGTAGTATAGGTACACCGGGCGAG. It encodes CASSIGTPGE. The full CDR3 sequence reads CASSIGTPGEQYF.

In the case of this clone: The read finishes 3 residues shy of the CDR3 end, and the germline J gene is used to complete it. The genes are TRBV4-1 and TRBJ1-5; D is perhaps TRBD1 (5 bases). This CDR3 spans 13 amino acids. CDR1 and CDR2 (germline): MGHRA, YSYEKL. Trimming shortened V by 5 bases and J by 7 bases, and 12 bases separated the two germline ends. CDR3 DNA (partial): TGCGCCAGCAGCGCGGCGGGGGAACAGCCC. It encodes CASSAAGEQP. The whole CDR3 region reads CASSAAGEQPQHF.

Comments on this clone: The CDR3 end lies 3 residues beyond the end of the read and is filled in from the germline J gene. The rearrangement links TRBV5-1 to TRBJ2-3; D is unclear. Looked up from germline, CDR1 is SGHRS and CDR2 is YFSETQ. The CDR3 loop spans 14 amino acids. V was shortened by 3 bases and J by 0 bases, with 8 bases between the two germline ends. The covered CDR3 bases are TGCGCCAGCAGCTCTTTTACTAGCACAGATACG. It specifies CASSSFTSTDT. The entire CDR3 protein reads CASSSFTSTDTQYF.

The CDR3 is CASSWGQSNTEAFF. The CDR3 DNA, read in part, is TGTGCCAGCAGCTGGGGACAGTCGAACACTGAA. The rearrangement links TRBV5-4 to TRBJ1-1; 7 bases are a match to TRBD1. The read ends 3 residues before the CDR3 terminus; that terminus is restored from the germline J gene. The CDR3 runs 14 residues. Per the germline V gene, CDR1 is SGHNT and CDR2 is YYREEE (reference sequence). V trimming: 3 bases; J trimming: 1 base; junction bases outside the gene matches: 3.

The sequenced CDR3 bases are TGTGCCAGCTCAAGCGCCGCGCCTCAGGGGGCCTTAGACGAG. Translation gives CASSSAAPQGALDE. The entire CDR3 reads CASSSAAPQGALDEQYF. V gene TRBV18 combines with J gene TRBJ2-7; 8 bases agree with TRBD1. The read ends 3 residues shy of where the CDR3 ends; the end is completed using the germline J gene. V was pared by 5 bases and J by 5 bases, with 17 bases of the junction left unmatched. The germline V gene has CDR1 KGHSH and CDR2 LQKENI. CDR3 length equals 17 residues.

As regards this clone: The read gets to within 3 residues of the CDR3 end, and the germline J gene fills in the rest. The chain couples TRBV5-1 to TRBJ2-5; D is possibly TRBD1 (6 bases). Looked up from germline, CDR1 is SGHRS and CDR2 is YFSETQ. The ends were cut back, 2 bases at V and 2 bases at J, with 10 bases in the middle. The CDR3 is 14 amino acids. The CDR3 is CASSFTGIQETQYF. CDR3 DNA, as far as it was read: TGCGCCAGCAGCTTTACAGGGATTCAAGAGACC.

Note on this clone: The DNA ends 3 residues before the CDR3 does, and the rest of the CDR3 is filled in from the germline J gene. The rearrangement uses TRBV2 and TRBJ2-5, with 10 bases fitting TRBD2. Germline V gene sequence: CDR1 SNHLY, CDR2 FYNNEI. The CDR3 has 15 amino acids. V gave up 2 bases and J gave up 7 bases; unmatched junction bases: 7. CDR3 DNA, as far as it was read: TGTGCCAGCAGTGAATTTGGGGCTAGCGGGGGGACC. Translating gives CASSEFGASGGT. The entire CDR3 is CASSEFGASGGTQYF.

About this clone: The read comes to an end 3 residues before the CDR3 does, leaving the germline J gene to fill in the end. The rearrangement uses TRBV4-1 and TRBJ1-2, with D possibly TRBD1 on 5 matching bases. The CDR3 extends over 18 amino acids. CDR1 is MGHRA, CDR2 YSYEKL, per germline. V lost 3 bases to trimming and J lost 5 bases, with 25 bases between them. CDR3 region: CASSQAGGGAQTFYGYTF. Partial CDR3 DNA: TGCGCCAGCAGCCAGGCGGGGGGAGGGGCCCAAACTTTTTATGGC.

CDR3 amino acids: CSATGLASNEQFF. CDR3 bases read: TGCAGTGCCACCGGACTAGCGTCTAATGAG. V is TRBV20-1 and J is TRBJ2-1; TRBD2 agrees at 9 bases. The read comes to an end 3 residues before the CDR3 does, leaving the germline J gene to fill in the end. Trimming took 6 bases from V and 7 from J; bases not matched to a gene: 7. This CDR3 spans 13 amino acids. CDR1 and CDR2 (germline): DFQATT, SNEGSKA (reference sequence).

With respect to this clone: A read error may account for a junction end that differs from germline. The DNA read from the CDR3 is TGTGCCAGCAGCCTAGCGGGGGGGAAAGAGACC. Encoded protein: CASSLAGGKET. The whole CDR3 region reads CASSLAGGKETQYF. The chain carries TRBV7-9 and TRBJ2-5; TRBD2 aligns across 12 bases. The sequence runs out 3 residues before the end of the CDR3; the remainder is reconstructed from the germline J gene. The CDR3 loop spans 14 amino acids. The germline gives CDR1 SEHNR, CDR2 FQNEAQ (reference sequence).

In the case of this clone: Read coverage stops 3 residues before the CDR3 terminus; the germline J gene supplies the remainder. This chain uses TRBV6-2 or TRBV6-3 with TRBJ2-1; D uncertain. Between the trimmed V and J ends, which lost 2 bases and 6 bases, there was a span of 5 bases. Germline values: CDR1 MNHEY, CDR2 SVGEGT. This CDR3 spans 12 amino acids. CDR3 amino acids: CASSYRVNEQFF. The DNA read from the CDR3 is TGTGCCAGCAGTTACAGGGTCAATGAG.

On this clone: The sequenced fragment ends 3 residues before the CDR3 boundary, so the rest is inferred from the germline J gene. The chain is built from TRBV4-2 and TRBJ2-2, with D possibly TRBD1 on 6 matching bases. Between the trimmed V and J ends, which lost 1 base and 0 bases, there was a span of 6 bases. The CDR3 sequence is 15 residues long. In germline, CDR1 is LGHNA, CDR2 YNFKEQ. CDR3 protein: CASSQGTANTGELFF. The DNA read from the CDR3 is TGTGCCAGCAGCCAAGGGACAGCGAACACCGGGGAG.

In the case of this clone: The read ends 3 residues before the CDR3 terminus; that terminus is restored from the germline J gene. The chain carries TRBV20-1 and TRBJ2-7; 7 positions agree with TRBD1. There are 13 residues in the CDR3. Per the germline V gene, CDR1 is DFQATT and CDR2 is SNEGSKA (reference sequence). V shed 6 bases and J 2 bases; nucleotides not matched to a gene: 7. Here the CDR3 reads CSALTGNPYEQYF. The part of the CDR3 DNA that was read is TGCAGTGCCCTGACAGGGAATCCCTACGAG.

Details on this clone: The read ends 3 residues shy of where the CDR3 ends; the end is completed using the germline J gene. The rearrangement links TRBV5-4 to TRBJ1-1; 9 nucleotides align to TRBD1. The CDR3 totals 16 residues. Germline lookup yields CDR1 SGHNT and CDR2 YYREEE (reference sequence). After removal of 4 bases from V and 0 bases from J, the junction contained 7 bases not matched to a gene. This CDR3 reads CASSLGQGLMNTEAFF. The sequenced part of the CDR3 DNA is TGTGCCAGCAGCCTGGGACAGGGCCTCATGAACACTGAA.

As for this clone: The CDR3 end lies 3 residues beyond the end of the read and is filled in from the germline J gene. This chain uses TRBV6-4 with TRBJ2-2, with D perhaps TRBD1 (6 bases). Trimming left V 2 bases short and J 2 bases short, with 6 bases between. Germline loops: CDR1 MRHNA, CDR2 SNTAGT. This CDR3 contains 14 residues. Incomplete CDR3 DNA: TGTGCCAGCAGTGACGGGACAAACACCGGGGAG. It yields the protein CASSDGTNTGE. The CDR3 reads in full as CASSDGTNTGELFF.

In regard to this clone: The read falls 3 residues short of the CDR3 end, and the missing part is taken from the germline J gene. The gene calls are TRBV30 and TRBJ2-4, with 8 bases aligning to TRBD1. This CDR3 has 15 amino acids. Germline V gene sequence: CDR1 GTSNPN, CDR2 SVGIG (reference sequence). CDR3: CAWSARGRDNYGQYF. Partial CDR3 DNA: TGTGCCTGGAGTGCCAGGGGGCGAGACAACTATGGT.

A word on this clone: Read data end 3 residues before the CDR3 end; the end is taken from the germline J gene. The chain joins TRBV7-8 to TRBJ1-4; TRBD1 matches 7 bases. The germline gives CDR1 SGHVS, CDR2 FQNEAQ. There are 14 residues in the CDR3. V shed 5 bases and J 5 bases; nucleotides not matched to a gene: 5. The DNA read from the CDR3 is TGTGCCAGCAGCAGACAGGGCTTAAATGAAAAA. It specifies CASSRQGLNEK. Given in full, the CDR3 is CASSRQGLNEKLFF.

As concerns this clone: From the germline J gene comes the end of the CDR3, since the read stops 3 residues before it. V gene TRBV11-1 combines with J gene TRBJ2-7, with D uncertain. The CDR3 has 13 residues. V was trimmed by 1 base and J by 6 bases, leaving 10 bases between them. The germline CDR1 and CDR2 sequences are SGHAT and FQDESV (reference sequence). CDR3 loop: CASSLESRVEQYF. The part of the CDR3 DNA that was read is TGTGCCAGCAGCTTAGAATCCCGGGTCGAG. The variable domain in full, with the rest retrieved from reference TRBV11-1 and TRBJ2-7, is EAEVAQSPRYKITEKSQAVAFWCDPISGHATLYWYRQILGQGPELLVQFQDESVVDDSQLPKDRFSAERLKGVDSTLKIQPAELGDSAMYLCASSLESRVEQYFGPGTRLTVT.

As to this clone: The CDR3 end lies 3 residues beyond the end of the read and is filled in from the germline J gene. V is TRBV18 and J is TRBJ2-1; 8 nucleotides align to TRBD1. The CDR3 totals 15 residues. The V segment lost 3 bases and the J segment 3 bases; nucleotides outside the gene matches: 4. Germline V gene data show CDR1 as KGHSH and CDR2 as LQKENI. CDR3 bases read: TGTGCCAGCTCACCCAGGGGGCGCCTCTACAATGAG. This encodes CASSPRGRLYNE. The whole CDR3 sequence is CASSPRGRLYNEQFF.